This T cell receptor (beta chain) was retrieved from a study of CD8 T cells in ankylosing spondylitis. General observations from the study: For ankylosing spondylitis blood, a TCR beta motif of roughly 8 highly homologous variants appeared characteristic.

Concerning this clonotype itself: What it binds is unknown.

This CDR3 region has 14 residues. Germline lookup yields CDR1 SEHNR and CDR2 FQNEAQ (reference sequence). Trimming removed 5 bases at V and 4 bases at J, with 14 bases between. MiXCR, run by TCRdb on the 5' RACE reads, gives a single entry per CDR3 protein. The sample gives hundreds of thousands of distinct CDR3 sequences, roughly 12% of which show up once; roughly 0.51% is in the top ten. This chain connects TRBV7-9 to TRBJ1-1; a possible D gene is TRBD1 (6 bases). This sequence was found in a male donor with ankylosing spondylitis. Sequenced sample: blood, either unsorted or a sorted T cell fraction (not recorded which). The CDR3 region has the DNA TGTGCCAGCAGCCCGGGACACGCAAGCACTGAAGCTTTCTTT. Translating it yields CASSPGHASTEAFF.